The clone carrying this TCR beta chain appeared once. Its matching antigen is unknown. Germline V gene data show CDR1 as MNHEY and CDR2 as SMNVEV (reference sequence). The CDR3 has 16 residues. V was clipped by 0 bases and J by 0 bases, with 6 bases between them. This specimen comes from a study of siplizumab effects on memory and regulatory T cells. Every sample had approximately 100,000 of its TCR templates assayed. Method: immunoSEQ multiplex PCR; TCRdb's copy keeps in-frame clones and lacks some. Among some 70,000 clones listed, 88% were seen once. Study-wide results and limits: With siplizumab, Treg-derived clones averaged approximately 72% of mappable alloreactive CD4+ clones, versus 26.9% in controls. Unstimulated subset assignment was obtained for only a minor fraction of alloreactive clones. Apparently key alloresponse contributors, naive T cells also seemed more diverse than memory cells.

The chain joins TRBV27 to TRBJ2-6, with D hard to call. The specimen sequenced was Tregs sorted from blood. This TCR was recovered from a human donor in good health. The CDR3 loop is CASSLSGPSGANVLTF. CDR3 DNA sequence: TGTGCCAGCAGTTTATCAGGGCCCTCTGGGGCCAACGTCCTGACTTTC.